Shown below are 2 T cell receptor beta chains from a single sample sequenced in a study of technical replicates of blood from several donors. Assay: immunoSEQ multiplex PCR; the TCRdb copy retains only in-frame clones and omits some. The sample has roughly 92,000 clones; roughly 95% are singletons. Sequenced sample: T cells isolated from PBMCs. The receptors were sampled from a human donor in good health.

The chain has TRBV30 and TRBJ2-6, with D possibly matching TRBD1 (7 bases). Germline CDR1 and CDR2: GTSNPN and SVGIG (reference sequence). The CDR3 is 17 amino acids. For the CDR3, the DNA is TGTGGAGCTCAAGGCGGGACAGAAAACTCTGGGGCCAACGTCCTGACTTTC. It codes for CGAQGGTENSGANVLTF.

The DNA of the CDR3 is TGTGCCAGCAGCTTAGTTCAGGCACTAGCGGGAAATGAGCAGTTCTTC. The encoded protein is CASSLVQALAGNEQFF. This rearrangement joins TRBV7-2 to TRBJ2-1, with 10 bases identical to TRBD2. After removal of 1 base from V and 7 bases from J, the junction contained 7 bases not matched to a gene. The CDR3 is 16 residues long. Germline V gives CDR1 SGHTA, CDR2 FQGNSA.